Listed here is a single TCR beta chain. Its antigen is as yet unknown. The data belong to a study of graft-versus-host responses after intestinal transplantation. In the study overall: Every one of the recipients received anti-thymocyte globulin induction and afterwards took tacrolimus and steroids for 3 to 4 years. Study-wide results and caveats: Declines in HvG clones occurring early post-transplant were associated with peak circulating GvH clone levels. Recipient marrow held GvH clones, some first seen in ileum or blood. Graft-donor T cell macrochimerism coincided with high graft-versus-host to host-versus-graft clonal ratios in allografts.

V lost 1 base, J lost 0 bases, and 5 bases stayed unmatched. CDR3 length: 16 residues. The germline V gene has CDR1 SEHNR and CDR2 FQNEAQ (reference sequence). Sequenced by immunoSEQ multiplex PCR; TCRdb stores in-frame clones only, minus some. Of tens of thousands of clones detected, around 90% appear once; the ten largest clones hold 0.34%. This sample comprised unstimulated CD4+ T cells sorted from spleen or lymph node cells, obtained before intestinal transplant. The receptor was derived from a human donor who received an intestinal transplant. This chain joins TRBV7-9 and TRBJ1-2; 7 nucleotides line up with TRBD1. The CDR3 loop reads CASSLGGGRANYGYTF. The CDR3 DNA reads as TGTGCCAGCAGCTTAGGAGGGGGCCGGGCTAACTATGGCTACACCTTC.